The 28 T cell receptor beta chains below were found in one sample sequenced in a study of T cells in Graves' hyperthyroidism and ophthalmopathy. RNA transcripts yielded amplified TCR beta CDR3 regions. Using the HTBI primer set, a first-round RT-PCR was run on the TCR CDR3. TCRdb re-called the multiplex PCR reads with MiXCR, one entry per CDR3 protein. The sample has 500,000 to 550,000 distinct CDR3 sequences; just under 20% are singletons. The sample consisted of blood. The receptors originated from a man aged 35 to 55 with Graves' ophthalmopathy.

The V call is TRBV2, the J call TRBJ1-1; TRBD1 agrees at 7 bases. After removal of 4 bases from V and 0 bases from J, the junction contained 5 bases not matched to a gene. The length of the CDR3 is 15 residues. Germline CDR1 is SNHLY and CDR2 is FYNNEI. The CDR3 here is CASSGETGLNTEAFF. CDR3 bases: TGTGCCAGCAGTGGAGAGACAGGGCTGAACACTGAAGCTTTCTTT. The whole variable domain, remainder taken from reference TRBV2 and TRBJ1-1, is EPEVTQTPSHQVTQMGQEVILRCVPISNHLYFYWYRQILGQKVEFLVSFYNNEISEKSEIFDDQFSVERPDGSNFTLKIRSTKLEDSAMYFCASSGETGLNTEAFFGQGTRLTVV.

Ten or more counts support this clonotype. The chain joins TRBV6-1 to TRBJ1-1; D perhaps matches TRBD1 (6 bases). Per germline, CDR1 MNHNS and CDR2 SASEGT. This CDR3 is 15 amino acids long. The V gene lost 8 bases and the J gene lost 2 bases, with 18 bases spanning the gap. CDR3 amino acids: CASWTDLLSNTEAFF. The CDR3 DNA follows: TGTGCCAGCTGGACAGATTTACTATCAAACACTGAAGCTTTCTTT.

This clonotype was picked up a small number of times. This may stem from a read error, because a much larger clone lies one nucleotide away. The chain couples TRBV28 to TRBJ1-2, with D perhaps TRBD1 (5 bases). The CDR3 totals 12 residues. Germline-derived CDR1 and CDR2 are MDHEN and SYDVKM. In nucleotides, the CDR3 is TGTGCCGGCAGCCGGACAAGCTATGGCTACACCTTC. Translated: CAGSRTSYGYTF.

The chain links TRBV4-1 to TRBJ2-7; unclear D gene. Trimming left V 4 bases short and J 0 bases short, with 13 bases between. The germline V gene encodes CDR1 MGHRA and CDR2 YSYEKL. The CDR3 extends over 15 amino acids. The CDR3 DNA reads TGCGCCAGCAGCCTGGGGTCAGCAGACTCCTACGAGCAGTACTTC. Protein: CASSLGSADSYEQYF.

This clonotype was counted ten times or more. CDR3 sequence reads: CAWTGTYGNTIYF. The CDR3 DNA is TGTGCCTGGACCGGGACTTATGGAAACACCATATATTTT. The V gene is TRBV30, the J gene TRBJ1-3, with TRBD1 as a possible D gene (5 bases). Germline CDR1 is GTSNPN and CDR2 is SVGIG (reference sequence). The CDR3 spans 13 residues. Trimming cost V 4 bases and J 3 bases, with 10 bases left between them.

This clonotype was found many times. The V call is TRBV5-1, the J call TRBJ2-7; D is uncertain. V gave up 4 bases and J gave up 6 bases, with 20 bases separating them. The CDR3 runs to 15 residues. Germline V CDR1 and CDR2: SGHRS, YFSETQ. The CDR3 coding sequence is TGCGCCAGCAGCACCGACCCCATGCGGCCTCTCGAGCAGTACTTC. Translation: CASSTDPMRPLEQYF.

This clonotype was counted only a few times. CDR3 protein: CAGRRGQNTEAFF. The CDR3 DNA is TGTGCCGGTCGTAGGGGGCAGAACACTGAAGCTTTCTTT. The J gene is TRBJ1-1, the V gene TRBV6-2 or TRBV6-3, with 7 bases aligning to TRBD1. CDR1 is MNHEY and CDR2 is SVGEGT in the germline V gene. The CDR3 sequence is 13 residues long. Trimming cost V 11 bases and J 1 base; bases outside gene matches: 7.

This clonotype was recorded a few times. The chain has TRBV18 and TRBJ2-2, with D perhaps TRBD1 or TRBD2 (5 bases each). This CDR3 is built from 14 residues. V was trimmed by 3 bases and J by 4 bases, leaving 9 bases between them. Germline loops: CDR1 KGHSH, CDR2 LQKENI. The CDR3 DNA follows: TGTGCCAGCTCACCGCTGGGACGCACCGGGGAGCTGTTTTTT. The encoded protein is CASSPLGRTGELFF.

This clonotype was detected many times. The chain has TRBV11-2 and TRBJ2-7; the D is unclear. Trimming took off 5 bases at V and 0 bases at J, with 11 bases between the two ends. The CDR3 consists of 14 residues. CDR1 and CDR2 (germline): SGHAT, FQNNGV. CDR3 loop: CASSQGFSSYEQYF. DNA for the CDR3: TGTGCCAGCAGCCAAGGATTCAGCTCCTACGAGCAGTACTTC. The whole variable domain, filled in from reference TRBV11-2 and TRBJ2-7, reads EAGVAQSPRYKIIEKRQSVAFWCNPISGHATLYWYQQILGQGPKLLIQFQNNGVVDDSQLPKDRFSAERLKGVDSTLKIQPAKLEDSAVYLCASSQGFSSYEQYFGPGTRLTVT.

This chain connects TRBV15 to TRBJ1-2; TRBD1 might be the D (6 bases). Germline V lookup: CDR1 LNHNV, CDR2 YYDKDF (reference sequence). V lost 3 bases, J lost 3 bases, and 14 bases lay in between. This CDR3 is 15 amino acids long. The CDR3 reads CATSRVQGSDYGYTF. CDR3 nucleotide sequence: TGTGCCACCAGCAGGGTACAGGGCAGCGACTATGGCTACACCTTC.

The CDR3 DNA reads TGTGCCAGCAGTTTAATGGCCGGGACTAGCGGGAGAGGGCATGAGCAGTTCTTC. Residues: CASSLMAGTSGRGHEQFF. J is TRBJ2-1 and V is TRBV12-3 or TRBV12-4, with 14 nucleotides matching TRBD2. Trimming at V came to 2 bases and at J to 8 bases, leaving 11 bases not matched to a gene. This CDR3 is built from 18 residues.

This sequence joins TRBV12-5 and TRBJ2-1; TRBD1 agrees at 8 bases. The length of the CDR3 is 14 residues. CDR1 is LGHNT, CDR2 FRNRAP, per germline. Losses at the gene ends were 5 bases for V and 2 bases for J; bases not matched to a gene: 2. CDR3 coding DNA: TGTGCTAGTGGTGTGACAGGGGCCTACAATGAGCAGTTCTTC. Encoded protein: CASGVTGAYNEQFF. The variable domain in full, with the rest retrieved from reference TRBV12-5 and TRBJ2-1, is DARVTQTPRHKVTEMGQEVTMRCQPILGHNTVFWYRQTMMQGLELLAYFRNRAPLDDSGMPKDRFSAEMPDATLATLKIQPSEPRDSAVYFCASGVTGAYNEQFFGPGTRLTVL.

This clonotype was picked up a small number of times. J is TRBJ1-2 and V is TRBV3-1, with D uncertain. Trimming cost V 7 bases and J 1 base, with 13 bases left between them. In germline, CDR1 is LGHDT, CDR2 YNNKEL (reference sequence). This CDR3 is built from 14 residues. The DNA for the CDR3 is TGTGCCAGCAACCTAGGAGGACTTAACTATGGCTACACCTTC. Amino acid sequence: CASNLGGLNYGYTF.

This chain connects TRBV9 to TRBJ2-4, with D perhaps given as TRBD1 or TRBD2 (5 bases each). Deletions cut 4 bases from V and 1 base from J, with 6 bases between. CDR3 length: 13 residues. Germline V gives CDR1 SGDLS, CDR2 YYNGEE. The CDR3 protein is CASSRDAKNIQYF. The CDR3, as DNA: TGTGCCAGCAGCAGGGACGCCAAAAACATTCAGTACTTC.

This clonotype was detected many times. This chain joins TRBV7-9 and TRBJ2-1; D unclear. V was clipped by 5 bases and J by 8 bases, with 13 bases between them. This CDR3 region has 13 residues. Germline V gene data show CDR1 as SEHNR and CDR2 as FQNEAQ (reference sequence). CDR3 bases: TGTGCCAGCAGCCCCGGGCATCGGGATGAGCAGTTCTTC. Translation gives CASSPGHRDEQFF. Together with reference TRBV7-9 and TRBJ2-1, the CDR3 gives the full variable domain: DTGVSQNPRHKITKRGQNVTFRCDPISEHNRLYWYRQTLGQGPEFLTYFQNEAQLEKSRLLSDRFSAERPKGSFSTLEIQRTEQGDSAMYLCASSPGHRDEQFFGPGTRLTVL.

The V gene is TRBV13, the J gene TRBJ1-2, with D possibly matching TRBD1 (5 bases). The V end was cut by 6 bases, the J end by 4 bases, with 12 bases between. Per germline, CDR1 PRHDT and CDR2 FYEKMQ (reference sequence). The CDR3 spans 13 residues. The CDR3: CASRKQGSYGYTF. DNA for the CDR3: TGTGCCAGCAGGAAGCAGGGATCCTATGGCTACACCTTC.

The chain is built from TRBV5-6 and TRBJ1-5, with D possibly TRBD1 on 5 matching bases. With 2 bases removed from V and 0 bases from J, the gap between germline ends came to 9 bases. CDR1 and CDR2 (germline): SGHDT, YYEEEE. The CDR3 loop spans 15 amino acids. The CDR3 reads CASSFARGSNQPQHF. CDR3 nucleotides: TGTGCCAGCAGCTTCGCGAGGGGTAGCAATCAGCCCCAGCATTTT.

This clonotype was seen only a few times. V gene TRBV6-5 combines with J gene TRBJ1-1; D remains ambiguous. CDR1 is MNHEY and CDR2 is SVGAGI in the germline V gene. This CDR3 region has 15 residues. Trimming stripped 5 bases from V and 3 bases from J, with 16 bases between. This chain's CDR3 is CASSLLGLGDTEAFF. The CDR3 DNA follows: TGTGCCAGCAGTCTACTAGGCCTTGGGGACACTGAAGCTTTCTTT.

The chain carries TRBV7-9 and TRBJ1-2; unclear D gene. Looked up from germline, CDR1 is SEHNR and CDR2 is FQNEAQ (reference sequence). CDR3 length: 14 residues. With 4 bases removed from V and 4 bases from J, the gap between germline ends came to 13 bases. The CDR3, as DNA: TGTGCCAGCAGCTCGCCTTCGTCACCCTATGGCTACACCTTC. Amino acids: CASSSPSSPYGYTF.

This clonotype was seen just once. V and J are TRBV11-2 and TRBJ2-7; no reliable D call. V lost 1 base and J 1 base, leaving 8 bases between the germline ends. Germline lookup yields CDR1 SGHAT and CDR2 FQNNGV. CDR3 length: 14 residues. As DNA, the CDR3 is TGTGCCAGCAGCTTAGCTGGGAAGTCCTACGAGCAGTACTTC. Translation: CASSLAGKSYEQYF.

The chain is built from TRBV7-8 and TRBJ1-4, with a possible D match to TRBD1 (5 bases). The CDR3 runs 14 residues. Germline loops: CDR1 SGHVS, CDR2 FQNEAQ. V dropped 1 base and J dropped 8 bases, with 11 bases sitting between them. The CDR3 protein is CASSLEAGQEKLFF. CDR3 DNA sequence: TGTGCCAGCAGCTTAGAGGCAGGGCAGGAAAAACTGTTTTTT. Drawing the rest from reference TRBV7-8 and TRBJ1-4, the complete variable domain is GAGVSQSPRYKVAKRGQDVALRCDPISGHVSLFWYQQALGQGPEFLTYFQNEAQLDKSGLPSDRFFAERPEGSVSTLKIQRTQQEDSAVYLCASSLEAGQEKLFFGSGTQLSVL.

The J gene is TRBJ2-7, the V gene TRBV7-9, with 10 bases aligning to TRBD1. Trimming at V came to 5 bases and at J to 2 bases, leaving 9 bases not matched to a gene. The germline V gene encodes CDR1 SEHNR and CDR2 FQNEAQ (reference sequence). This CDR3 has 16 residues. The CDR3 spells CASSASRGQGAYEQYF. Written as DNA, the CDR3 is TGTGCCAGCAGCGCAAGTCGCGGACAGGGGGCCTACGAGCAGTACTTC.

V gene TRBV28 combines with J gene TRBJ1-2; 11 nucleotides align to TRBD1. The CDR3 has 15 residues. Per the germline V gene, CDR1 is MDHEN and CDR2 is SYDVKM. Trimming cost V 5 bases and J 4 bases; bases outside gene matches: 6. Here the CDR3 DNA reads TGTGCCAGCAGTCCCCGGACAGGGGGCATCTATGGCTACACCTTC. This translates into CASSPRTGGIYGYTF.

The sample holds a few counts of this clonotype. The V call is TRBV7-2, the J call TRBJ1-4; D is unresolved. V was pared by 1 base and J by 2 bases, with 14 bases between. This CDR3 has 17 amino acids. CDR1 SGHTA and CDR2 FQGNSA come from the germline V gene. CDR3 amino acids: CASSLGRGFSTNEKLFF. The CDR3 region has the DNA TGTGCCAGCAGCTTAGGGCGCGGGTTCTCTACTAATGAAAAACTGTTTTTT.

At least ten counts were recorded for this clonotype. The CDR3 coding sequence is TGCGCCAGCAGCCCAGGGGGCGAGACCTACGAGCAGTACTTC. Translation: CASSPGGETYEQYF. The chain uses TRBV5-1 and TRBJ2-7; 8 bases fit TRBD1. CDR1 and CDR2 from the germline V gene are SGHRS and YFSETQ. The CDR3 is made up of 14 amino acids. V was pared by 4 bases and J by 2 bases, with 5 bases of the junction left unmatched.

V is TRBV3-1 and J is TRBJ2-2; D is undetermined. The CDR3 sequence is 13 residues long. Deletions cut 6 bases from V and 7 bases from J, with 12 bases between. CDR1 LGHDT and CDR2 YNNKEL come from the germline V gene (reference sequence). CDR3 sequence (DNA): TGTGCCAGCAGTCGAATCCCCGGCGGGGAGCTGTTTTTT. Translating gives CASSRIPGGELFF.

The J gene is TRBJ2-1, the V gene TRBV11-2; 8 bases agree with TRBD2. CDR1 and CDR2 from the germline V gene are SGHAT and FQNNGV. J lost 6 bases, V lost 3 bases, and 4 bases had no gene match. The CDR3 extends over 14 amino acids. CDR3 nucleotide sequence: TGTGCCAGCAGCTTTACGGCGGGGGGCAATGAGCAGTTCTTC. This gives the protein CASSFTAGGNEQFF.

This chain joins TRBV27 and TRBJ2-2; 9 positions agree with TRBD2. The junction had 8 bases not matched to a gene; V was cut back by 5 bases and J by 1 base. Germline-derived CDR1 and CDR2 are MNHEY and SMNVEV (reference sequence). This CDR3 is 17 amino acids long. The CDR3 sequence: CASSRRELAGNTGELFF. CDR3 sequence (DNA): TGTGCCAGCAGTCGTCGAGAACTAGCGGGGAACACCGGGGAGCTGTTTTTT.